Here is one TCR beta chain with its context. V dropped 3 bases and J dropped 7; count of bases not matched to a gene: 4. Germline V gene sequence: CDR1 SGHAT, CDR2 FQNNGV. The CDR3 length is 15 residues. This sample is drawn from a study of neoadjuvant nivolumab and ipilimumab in lung cancer. TCRdb's copy holds only in-frame clones and misses some; the assay was immunoSEQ multiplex PCR. The sample includes some 25,000 clones, around 83% of them seen just once. The rearrangement links TRBV11-2 to TRBJ1-4, with 11 positions matching TRBD1. The clonotype originates from an adult with non-small cell lung cancer. The starting material was tumor tissue, obtained after neoadjuvant nivolumab, alone or with ipilimumab, at or shortly before surgery. The CDR3 DNA follows: TGTGCCAGCAGCTTCCCGGGACAGGGGGGTGAAAAACTGTTTTTT. Translation gives CASSFPGQGGEKLFF.